A selection of T cell receptor beta chains follows, all from one sample in a study of blood T cell repertoires in COVID-19. Assay used: immunoSEQ multiplex PCR; TCRdb lists only in-frame clones, some missing. The sample includes 150,000 to 200,000 clones, nearly 90% seen only once; the top ten take roughly 21%. Sequencing input: peripheral blood. These receptor sequences come from a man aged 55 to 70 with active or convalescent COVID-19. Each CDR3 is given without its conserved first and last residue. For some rows the clone size is stated as once, few or many, or as a class when expanded; others skip it.

v_call: TRBV6-5
clone_size: NA
cdr3_aa: ASSYSRNTEAF

v_call: TRBV5-4
clone_size: NA
cdr3_aa: ASSFPGQSYEQY

v_call: TRBV2
clone_size: NA
cdr3_aa: ASSVYRGFTEAF

v_call: TRBV5-4
clone_size: once
cdr3_aa: ASSSGQGYYYGYT

v_call: TRBV10-3
clone_size: once
cdr3_aa: AISARTVNTGELF

v_call: TRBV23-1
clone_size: once
cdr3_aa: ASSLPRDRGTDTQY

v_call: TRBV3-1/TRBV3-2
clone_size: NA
cdr3_aa: ASSQDLAGGNYGYT

v_call: TRBV5-1
clone_size: NA
cdr3_aa: ASSGSGTSYTYEQY

v_call: TRBV7-9
clone_size: NA
cdr3_aa: ASSLVGHNEKLF

v_call: TRBV27
clone_size: NA
cdr3_aa: ASSTGQGDWY

v_call: TRBV28
clone_size: few
cdr3_aa: ASRREGAF

v_call: TRBV7-6
clone_size: NA
cdr3_aa: ASSQDPAFGNTIY

v_call: TRBV4-1
clone_size: NA
cdr3_aa: ASSQTSGGVYEQF

v_call: TRBV9
clone_size: NA
cdr3_aa: ASSERLAGGADTQY

v_call: TRBV5-6
clone_size: NA
cdr3_aa: ASSLTEFTGGTEAF

v_call: TRBV9
clone_size: NA
cdr3_aa: ASSLRDIQNTGELF

v_call: TRBV4-2
clone_size: NA
cdr3_aa: ASSREETQY

v_call: TRBV5-4
clone_size: once
cdr3_aa: ASSLAHLLGGEQF

v_call: TRBV7-8
clone_size: NA
cdr3_aa: ASSLVQGSTEAF

v_call: TRBV11-2
clone_size: few
cdr3_aa: ASSLLPTANSPLH

v_call: TRBV24-1
clone_size: once
cdr3_aa: ATSDLAEGAGAREQF

v_call: TRBV7-9
clone_size: NA
cdr3_aa: ASSLVAGGLTYEQY

v_call: TRBV19
clone_size: NA
cdr3_aa: ATDPGQGNEAF

v_call: TRBV7-9
clone_size: once
cdr3_aa: ASSFPSTTGELF

v_call: TRBV28
clone_size: NA
cdr3_aa: ASRPPGGAGGYT

v_call: TRBV24-1
clone_size: NA
cdr3_aa: ATTKNRTGIVEINYGYT

v_call: TRBV5-4
clone_size: NA
cdr3_aa: ASSITGEQY

v_call: TRBV15
clone_size: NA
cdr3_aa: ATSTLQGLTDTQY

v_call: TRBV7-2
clone_size: NA
cdr3_aa: ASSLLASGGASVRHEQF

v_call: TRBV7-8
clone_size: NA
cdr3_aa: ASSLGQGSYNEQF

v_call: TRBV5-1
clone_size: NA
cdr3_aa: ASSLGGSSYEQY

v_call: TRBV2
clone_size: once
cdr3_aa: ASSGQGLSYGYT

v_call: TRBV10-1
clone_size: NA
cdr3_aa: ASKPNGGNTEAF

v_call: TRBV7-9
clone_size: NA
cdr3_aa: ASSSTGGLGYT